A selection of T cell receptor beta chains follows, all from one sample in a study of identical twins. MiXCR, run by TCRdb on the 5' RACE reads, gives a single entry per CDR3 protein. Among some 760,000 distinct CDR3 sequences listed, around a sixth were seen once. This sample also belongs to another study, concerning T cells expressing NK-cell markers.

The sample was PBMCs. Receptors originate from a woman under 30 in good health. The conserved cysteine and the conserved F or W are not part of the CDR3 here. D genes are given only for firm matches.

D: -; J: TRBJ2-1; V: TRBV20-1; CDR3: SARGGYRAGGIDEQF
D: TRBD1; J: TRBJ1-2; V: TRBV10-3; CDR3: AITRDSNYGYT
D: -; J: TRBJ2-7; V: TRBV4-3; CDR3: ASSQLLDLRYEQY
D: TRBD1; J: TRBJ1-3; V: TRBV12-3/TRBV12-4; CDR3: ASRRGGGGSSGNTIY
D: -; J: TRBJ2-3; V: TRBV7-6; CDR3: ASSLRVGADTQY
D: -; J: TRBJ1-2; V: TRBV6-1; CDR3: ASRSGQRYGYT
D: TRBD1; J: TRBJ1-2; V: TRBV9; CDR3: ASTPGQGFIYGYT
D: -; J: TRBJ1-5; V: TRBV12-3/TRBV12-4; CDR3: ASSPLGGPDQPQH
D: -; J: TRBJ1-1; V: TRBV15; CDR3: ATSRDKRGTEAF
D: TRBD1; J: TRBJ1-1; V: TRBV5-1; CDR3: ASSLHRDSRFSAF
D: -; J: TRBJ2-1; V: TRBV29-1; CDR3: TAHREPHNEQF
D: -; J: TRBJ2-5; V: TRBV19; CDR3: ASSIVGAGETQY
D: -; J: TRBJ2-7; V: TRBV18; CDR3: ASSPAGFYEQY
D: -; J: TRBJ2-3; V: TRBV7-9; CDR3: ASSLKDLDTQY
D: -; J: TRBJ1-3; V: TRBV10-3; CDR3: AISSLAGAGNTIY
D: -; J: TRBJ2-4; V: TRBV2; CDR3: ASTPLPVGGSFKNIQY
D: TRBD1; J: TRBJ2-5; V: TRBV2; CDR3: ASSVDPQGAQETQY
D: -; J: TRBJ1-1; V: TRBV12-3/TRBV12-4; CDR3: ASSFRGMRTEAF
D: -; J: TRBJ1-1; V: TRBV29-1; CDR3: SVVGRTEAF
D: TRBD1; J: TRBJ2-2; V: TRBV9; CDR3: ASSDTGTGPNTGELF
D: TRBD2; J: TRBJ2-1; V: TRBV24-1; CDR3: ATSDSGLAEDEQF
D: -; J: TRBJ2-1; V: TRBV20-1; CDR3: SARSFGAHNEQF
D: -; J: TRBJ2-5; V: TRBV12-3/TRBV12-4; CDR3: ASSPIPVAAETQY
D: -; J: TRBJ2-5; V: TRBV5-1; CDR3: ASSFQAIEETQY
D: -; J: TRBJ2-1; V: TRBV6-2/TRBV6-3; CDR3: ASSYSPRGSSYNEQF
D: -; J: TRBJ2-7; V: TRBV20-1; CDR3: SAREARGTYEQY
D: TRBD2; J: TRBJ2-7; V: TRBV2; CDR3: ASRAGVLYEQY
D: -; J: TRBJ2-7; V: TRBV4-1; CDR3: ASSQQSFYEQY
D: TRBD2; J: TRBJ2-3; V: TRBV20-1; CDR3: SATGGSGGTDTQY
D: -; J: TRBJ2-2; V: TRBV20-1; CDR3: SAREVTGELF
D: -; J: TRBJ2-3; V: TRBV12-3/TRBV12-4; CDR3: ASSFEGGADTQY
D: TRBD1; J: TRBJ1-6; V: TRBV10-2; CDR3: ASSGDRASPLH
D: -; J: TRBJ1-1; V: TRBV3-1; CDR3: ASSKLQGEAAEAF
D: -; J: TRBJ2-3; V: TRBV10-3; CDR3: ASISWARHGLYTDTQY
D: TRBD1; J: TRBJ1-1; V: TRBV20-1; CDR3: SARGQGAFLDTEAF
D: -; J: TRBJ2-3; V: TRBV5-1; CDR3: ASTMGMDTQY
D: TRBD1; J: TRBJ2-5; V: TRBV25-1; CDR3: ASSPRRDRPAQRESTQY
D: -; J: TRBJ1-2; V: TRBV5-1; CDR3: ASSLPGPAYGYT
D: -; J: TRBJ2-7; V: TRBV25-1; CDR3: ASSDTHSGEQY
D: -; J: TRBJ2-5; V: TRBV20-1; CDR3: SARGARGAQETQY
D: TRBD2; J: TRBJ2-1; V: TRBV7-9; CDR3: ASSSSLAGPRWGEQF